This is a list of T cell receptor beta chains from one sample in a study of T cell responses to AZD1222 COVID-19 vaccine. Assay: immunoSEQ multiplex PCR; the TCRdb copy retains only in-frame clones and omits some. Altogether roughly 160,000 clones are present, just over 90% being singletons, with the ten largest covering less than 1.6%. Source: peripheral blood, taken on day 0 of AZD1222 vaccination. These receptors originate from an adult in good health. The CDR3 runs from the conserved cysteine through the conserved F or W. A D gene is named only where the DNA matches it firmly. Not all rows give a size; the values are once, few, many and, for expanded clones, a class.

d_call j_call v_call clone_size cdr3_nt cdr3_aa
. TRBJ2-2 TRBV27 . TGTGCCAGCAGTTTTGCAGGGGGGTTCACCGGGGAGCTGTTTTTT CASSFAGGFTGELFF
. TRBJ1-3 TRBV28 . TGTGCCAGCAGTCCACTTGGGACCAACTCTGGAAACACCATATATTTT CASSPLGTNSGNTIYF
. TRBJ1-2 TRBV18 few TGTGCCAGCTCACTCAGGGAAAACTATGGCTACACCTTC CASSLRENYGYTF
TRBD1 TRBJ2-5 TRBV27 . TGTGCCAGCAGTTCCGACTACCAGACAGGGGGTCTAAAGACCCAGTACTTC CASSSDYQTGGLKTQYF
. TRBJ1-2 TRBV6-1 . TGTGCCAGCAGTGAAGCGGGCCGACGCGATGGCTACACCTTC CASSEAGRRDGYTF
. TRBJ1-3 TRBV6-5 . TGTGCCACCTCCCTAGGGAGGGGAGCTGGAAACACCATATATTTT CATSLGRGAGNTIYF
. TRBJ1-5 TRBV23-1 . TGCGCCAGCAGTCAATCGAACAGGAGTGGCAATCAGCCCCAGCATTTT CASSQSNRSGNQPQHF
TRBD1 TRBJ2-2 TRBV7-3 . TGTGCCAGCAGCTGGGACAGGGGGCACGGTCCCGGGGAGCTGTTTTTT CASSWDRGHGPGELFF
. TRBJ2-7 TRBV5-1 . TGCGCCAGCAGCCCTGCCGGGACGGGGGAGCAGTACTTC CASSPAGTGEQYF
. TRBJ1-1 TRBV4-1 . TGCGCCAGCAGCCAAGATGGGGGGGGTAGGAACACTGAAGCTTTCTTT CASSQDGGGRNTEAFF
. TRBJ2-5 TRBV11-2 . TGTGCCAGCAGCTTAGTCGGGGTATGGGAGACCCAGTACTTC CASSLVGVWETQYF
. TRBJ2-2 TRBV5-1 few TGCGCCAGCAGCAGTTATTCTGTGAACACCGGGGAGCTGTTTTTT CASSSYSVNTGELFF
. TRBJ2-3 TRBV28 . TGTGCCAGCAGTTTACCAGGGAGCACAGATACGCAGTATTTT CASSLPGSTDTQYF
. TRBJ1-2 TRBV6-5 . TGTGCCAGCAGCGGTGATAACTATGGCTACACCTTC CASSGDNYGYTF
. TRBJ1-2 TRBV28 . TGTGCCAGCAGAGTAGGGAGGAGGGTCTATGGCTACACCTTC CASRVGRRVYGYTF